The 32 T cell receptor beta chains reported below all come from one sample, sequenced in a study of blood T cell repertoires in COVID-19. TCRdb's copy holds only in-frame clones and misses some; the assay was immunoSEQ multiplex PCR. The sample holds about 210,000 clones; roughly 85% are singletons and the top ten take approximately 5.1%. The sample was peripheral blood. The source is a man over 45 with COVID-19, enrolled during active disease.

Only a few counts were recorded for this clone. The chain uses TRBV7-8 and TRBJ2-3, with D possibly matching TRBD2 (7 bases). This CDR3 region has 16 residues. Germline V lookup: CDR1 SGHVS, CDR2 FQNEAQ. Trimming cost V 2 bases and J 4 bases, with 16 bases left between them. CDR3: CASSLTPRGGPDTQYF. DNA of the CDR3: TGTGCCAGCAGCTTAACCCCGAGGGGGGGGCCAGATACGCAGTATTTT.

This clone was seen a single time. The chain uses TRBV5-1 and TRBJ1-5; TRBD1 agrees at 9 bases. CDR1 and CDR2 from the germline V gene are SGHRS and YFSETQ. With V trimmed by 6 bases and J by 5 bases, 6 bases remained unmatched. The length of the CDR3 is 14 residues. The CDR3 loop is CASTPTGGDQPQHF. CDR3 DNA sequence: TGCGCCAGCACTCCGACAGGGGGAGATCAGCCCCAGCATTTT.

Of note for this clone: The junction does not match germline at one end; this may be a read error. This chain uses TRBV6-1 with TRBJ2-5; 9 positions agree with TRBD1. The V gene's germline CDR1 is MNHNS and CDR2 SASEGT. The CDR3 consists of 12 residues. The CDR3 DNA sequence: TGTGCCAGCAGTGAGACTACAGGGGGCCCCGACTTC. As protein: CASSETTGGPDF.

V gene TRBV27 combines with J gene TRBJ1-5, with unresolved D. Germline CDR1 is MNHEY and CDR2 is SMNVEV (reference sequence). V lost 0 bases, J lost 4 bases, and 13 bases lay in between. The CDR3 has 16 residues. The CDR3 protein is CASSLSLGSGNQPQHF. The CDR3 bases are TGTGCCAGCAGTTTATCGTTAGGGAGTGGGAATCAGCCCCAGCATTTT.

The rearrangement uses TRBV3-1 (or the pseudogene TRBV3-2) and TRBJ1-1; no definite D call. CDR1 is LGHDT and CDR2 is YNNKEL in the germline V gene (reference sequence). Trimming pared 5 bases from V and 6 bases from J, leaving 22 bases between. The CDR3 is 16 residues long. The CDR3 bases are TGTGCCAGCAGCAACCGCCCCCTTGGACTGAAGGCTGAAGCTTTCTTT. Translated, it gives CASSNRPLGLKAEAFF.

DNA of the CDR3: TGTGCCAGCAGCTCCAGACTAGCGGCTAGCACAGATACGCAGTATTTT. It specifies CASSSRLAASTDTQYF. V gene TRBV11-1 combines with J gene TRBJ2-3; 9 nucleotides match TRBD2. The CDR3 length is 16 residues. Germline loops: CDR1 SGHAT, CDR2 FQDESV (reference sequence). With 4 bases clipped from V and 0 bases from J, the junction kept 5 bases outside the gene matches.

The V and J genes are TRBV7-3 and TRBJ2-5, with TRBD2 matching over 9 bases. The CDR3 contains 13 residues. With 5 bases clipped from V and 5 bases from J, the junction kept 3 bases outside the gene matches. Germline CDR1 is SGHTA and CDR2 is FQGTGA. CDR3 nucleotide sequence: TGTGCCAGCAGCCGGACTAGCGTCGAGACCCAGTACTTC. It is translated as CASSRTSVETQYF.

The rearrangement links TRBV7-3 to TRBJ2-1; a weak D match, TRBD2 (6 bases). V was cut by 5 bases and J by 11 bases, with 19 bases left in between. The CDR3 sequence is 14 residues long. Per the germline V gene, CDR1 is SGHTA and CDR2 is FQGTGA. CDR3 nucleotides: TGTGCCAGCAGCCCAAGCCGGGAGTCTGGTCAGCAGTTCTTC. Translated, it gives CASSPSRESGQQFF.

The gene calls are TRBV7-6 and TRBJ2-7; tentative D call: TRBD1 (6 bases). This CDR3 is 15 amino acids long. Germline CDR1 and CDR2: SGHVS and FNYEAQ. Trimming stripped 5 bases from V and 2 bases from J, with 16 bases between. CDR3 bases: TGTGCCAGCAGCCCCAATGGGGCAGGGGCCTACGAGCAGTACTTC. This codes for CASSPNGAGAYEQYF.

This sequence joins TRBV5-1 and TRBJ1-5; 8 bases match TRBD1. Germline values: CDR1 SGHRS, CDR2 YFSETQ. V shed 4 bases, J shed 2 bases, and the junction held 5 bases outside the gene matches. The CDR3 runs to 15 residues. DNA of the CDR3: TGCGCCAGCAGCCCGGGGGGACAGGGCAATCAGCCCCAGCATTTT. Amino acid sequence: CASSPGGQGNQPQHF.

The chain uses TRBV9 and TRBJ1-2; TRBD1 agrees at 7 bases. The CDR3 consists of 13 residues. Trimming took 4 bases from V and 7 from J; bases not matched to a gene: 7. The germline V gene encodes CDR1 SGDLS and CDR2 YYNGEE. CDR3 residues: CASSPRGQAGYTF. In nucleotides, the CDR3 is TGTGCCAGCAGCCCGAGGGGGCAGGCTGGCTACACCTTC.

The chain joins TRBV6-1 to TRBJ1-6; the D gene is possibly TRBD1 (5 bases). Trimming removed 1 base at V and 9 bases at J, with 16 bases between. CDR3 size: 16 residues. CDR1 and CDR2 (germline): MNHNS, SASEGT. The CDR3, as DNA: TGTGCCAGCAGTGAAGTTCCAGGGCCGGTGGGTTCACCCCTCCACTTT. Residues: CASSEVPGPVGSPLHF.

The chain employs TRBV4-2 and TRBJ2-7; TRBD1 agrees at 12 bases. Per the germline V gene, CDR1 is LGHNA and CDR2 is YNFKEQ. J lost 5 bases, V lost 4 bases, and 6 bases had no gene match. The CDR3 is 15 residues long. Written as DNA, the CDR3 is TGTGCCAGCAGCCGAGGGACAGGGGGCACCAACGAGCAGTACTTC. Translated, it gives CASSRGTGGTNEQYF.

This clone appeared once. The chain employs TRBV14 and TRBJ1-1; 7 bases fit TRBD1. The CDR3 covers 16 residues. V gave up 3 bases and J gave up 4 bases; unmatched junction bases: 11. The germline V gene has CDR1 SGHDN and CDR2 FVKESK. Written as DNA, the CDR3 is TGTGCCAGCAGCCATGAGGGCAGGGGGTTGCGCACTGAAGCTTTCTTT. Its translation: CASSHEGRGLRTEAFF.

This chain links TRBV12-3 or TRBV12-4 with TRBJ1-5, with D possibly matching TRBD1 (6 bases). CDR3 length: 12 residues. Between the trimmed V and J ends, which lost 4 bases and 11 bases, there was a span of 12 bases. The CDR3 loop is CASSSGQKAQHF. CDR3 nucleotide sequence: TGTGCCAGCAGTTCAGGACAGAAAGCCCAGCATTTT.

The chain uses TRBV6-5 and TRBJ2-7; no firm D call. V was cut by 4 bases and J by 4 bases, with 14 bases left in between. Per the germline V gene, CDR1 is MNHEY and CDR2 is SVGAGI. The CDR3 consists of 14 residues. As DNA, the CDR3 is TGTGCCAGCAGTTTTTCCCCCTCGTCGTACGAGCAGTACTTC. The encoded protein is CASSFSPSSYEQYF.

V gene TRBV4-2 combines with J gene TRBJ1-1, with 8 nucleotides matching TRBD1. Germline V lookup: CDR1 LGHNA, CDR2 YNFKEQ. The J segment lost 11 bases and the V segment lost 3 bases, leaving 14 bases of the junction unmatched. CDR3 length: 15 amino acids. CDR3 region: CASSQTSDREVGAFF. CDR3 DNA: TGTGCCAGCAGCCAGACCTCGGACAGGGAGGTGGGGGCTTTCTTT.

As regards this clone: Other DNA sequences in the same sample also yield this CDR3. The rearrangement uses TRBV29-1 and TRBJ2-4; 13 bases align to TRBD2. Germline V gene sequence: CDR1 SQVTM, CDR2 ANQGSEA. V lost 0 bases and J lost 3; bases outside the gene matches: 8. This CDR3 is 18 amino acids long. CDR3 region: CSVEDPTSGGAFKNIQYF. In nucleotides, the CDR3 is TGCAGCGTTGAAGACCCTACTAGCGGGGGGGCCTTCAAAAACATTCAGTACTTC.

The DNA of the CDR3 is TGTGCCAGCAGTGAAGAGACAGAGGCCGACACAGATACGCAGTATTTT. It yields the protein CASSEETEADTDTQYF. The chain uses TRBV2 and TRBJ2-3; possible D gene TRBD1, 5 bases. The CDR3 has 16 residues. The germline V gene encodes CDR1 SNHLY and CDR2 FYNNEI. Trimming took off 1 base at V and 2 bases at J, with 13 bases between the two ends. The full variable domain, rest sourced from reference TRBV2 and TRBJ2-3, is EPEVTQTPSHQVTQMGQEVILRCVPISNHLYFYWYRQILGQKVEFLVSFYNNEISEKSEIFDDQFSVERPDGSNFTLKIRSTKLEDSAMYFCASSEETEADTDTQYFGPGTRLTVL.

The chain carries TRBV19 and TRBJ2-7, with 9 bases identical to TRBD1. CDR1 is LNHDA, CDR2 SQIVND, per germline (reference sequence). This CDR3 spans 17 amino acids. The V and J ends lost 5 bases and 0 bases, in that order; junction bases with no gene match: 11. The CDR3 DNA reads as TGTGCCAGTAGTCTCGCTGGCGGGACAGGGTTCTCCTACGAGCAGTACTTC. This sequence encodes CASSLAGGTGFSYEQYF.

The chain links TRBV11-2 to TRBJ2-1, with D hard to call. Trimming cost V 4 bases and J 8 bases, with 6 bases left between them. The CDR3 is 11 residues long. Germline-derived CDR1 and CDR2 are SGHAT and FQNNGV. The DNA of the CDR3 is TGTGCCAGCAGCTATAATCATGAGCAGTTCTTC. This gives the protein CASSYNHEQFF. The whole variable domain, filled in from reference TRBV11-2 and TRBJ2-1, reads EAGVAQSPRYKIIEKRQSVAFWCNPISGHATLYWYQQILGQGPKLLIQFQNNGVVDDSQLPKDRFSAERLKGVDSTLKIQPAKLEDSAVYLCASSYNHEQFFGPGTRLTVL.

The chain links TRBV27 to TRBJ1-1; 9 bases align to TRBD1. The CDR3 is 13 amino acids. Germline-derived CDR1 and CDR2 are MNHEY and SMNVEV (reference sequence). The V gene end was trimmed by 5 bases and the J gene end by 5 bases; junction bases not matched to a gene: 3. This chain's CDR3 is CASSPTGGTEAFF. DNA of the CDR3: TGTGCCAGCAGTCCGACAGGGGGGACTGAAGCTTTCTTT.

J is TRBJ2-2 and V is TRBV11-3; D is unclear. The CDR3 is 13 residues long. V was clipped by 5 bases and J by 4 bases, with 8 bases between them. CDR1 SGHNT and CDR2 YENEEA come from the germline V gene. CDR3 in amino acids: CASSHSSTGELFF. Here the CDR3 DNA reads TGTGCCAGCAGCCACTCGTCCACCGGGGAGCTGTTTTTT.

This chain uses TRBV13 with TRBJ1-1, with D perhaps TRBD1 (6 bases). The CDR3 runs to 15 residues. The germline gives CDR1 PRHDT, CDR2 FYEKMQ (reference sequence). Trimming pared 3 bases from V and 5 bases from J, leaving 16 bases between. The CDR3 region is CASSLTQGIWTEAFF. CDR3 coding DNA: TGTGCCAGCAGCTTGACACAGGGAATATGGACTGAAGCTTTCTTT.

V gene TRBV11-3 combines with J gene TRBJ2-1; 11 nucleotides agree with TRBD2. The CDR3 runs 15 residues. V lost 5 bases to trimming and J lost 5 bases; unmatched junction nucleotides: 5. Per germline, CDR1 SGHNT and CDR2 YENEEA. CDR3 sequence reads: CASSPRLAGNNEQFF. As DNA, the CDR3 is TGTGCCAGCAGCCCCCGACTAGCGGGGAACAATGAGCAGTTCTTC.

The CDR3 protein is CASRGHKTTNYGYTF. Written as DNA, the CDR3 is TGTGCCAGCAGGGGACATAAAACAACTAACTATGGCTACACCTTC. This chain links TRBV6-5 with TRBJ1-2, with D perhaps TRBD1 (6 bases). Looked up from germline, CDR1 is MNHEY and CDR2 is SVGAGI. V lost 6 bases and J 0 bases, leaving 14 bases between the germline ends. The CDR3 length is 15 residues.

The V and J genes are TRBV7-9 and TRBJ1-1; TRBD1 might be the D (5 bases). Trimming shortened V by 3 bases and J by 7 bases, and 9 bases separated the two germline ends. The CDR3 has 12 residues. Germline V lookup: CDR1 SEHNR, CDR2 FQNEAQ (reference sequence). This chain's CDR3 is CASSFDSYEAFF. CDR3 sequence (DNA): TGTGCCAGCAGCTTCGACAGCTATGAAGCTTTCTTT.

This chain joins TRBV5-4 and TRBJ1-1; D is undetermined. The CDR3 is made up of 11 amino acids. V gave up 3 bases and J gave up 8 bases, with 8 bases separating them. Looked up from germline, CDR1 is SGHNT and CDR2 is YYREEE (reference sequence). This CDR3 reads CASSSRGEAFF. In DNA, the CDR3 is TGTGCCAGCAGCTCTCGAGGGGAAGCTTTCTTT. Full variable domain (rest looked up from reference TRBV5-4 and TRBJ1-1): ETGVTQSPTHLIKTRGQQVTLRCSSQSGHNTVSWYQQALGQGPQFIFQYYREEENGRGNFPPRFSGLQFPNYSSELNVNALELDDSALYLCASSSRGEAFFGQGTRLTVV.

The chain has TRBV7-9 and TRBJ1-2, with a weak D call TRBD1 (5 bases). Per the germline V gene, CDR1 is SEHNR and CDR2 is FQNEAQ (reference sequence). The CDR3 has 17 residues. Trimming took 1 base from V and 0 from J, leaving 15 bases between them. CDR3 DNA: TGTGCCAGCAGCTTAGAGGCCAGGGCGGGGGCTAACTATGGCTACACCTTC. This translates into CASSLEARAGANYGYTF.

V is TRBV2 and J is TRBJ2-4; no clear D. The CDR3 contains 13 residues. Trimming removed 3 bases from V and 6 bases from J, with 9 bases in between. In germline, CDR1 is SNHLY, CDR2 FYNNEI. CDR3 DNA sequence: TGTGCCAGCAGTGACCCCCCGGGAAACATTCAGTACTTC. Translated, it gives CASSDPPGNIQYF.

This rearrangement joins TRBV5-1 to TRBJ1-1; a weak D match, TRBD1 (5 bases). CDR3 size: 16 residues. Germline-derived CDR1 and CDR2 are SGHRS and YFSETQ. The germline V and J ends were trimmed by 0 bases and 4 bases, with 16 bases remaining between them. CDR3 nucleotides: TGCGCCAGCAGCTTGGAGGGCGGGGCGAGGATCACTGAAGCTTTCTTT. This gives the protein CASSLEGGARITEAFF.

The J gene is TRBJ2-7, the V gene TRBV4-1; maybe TRBD1 (6 bases). CDR1 MGHRA and CDR2 YSYEKL come from the germline V gene. The CDR3 runs 16 residues. V dropped 5 bases and J dropped 0 bases, with 17 bases sitting between them. The CDR3 reads CASSTPPQGISYEQYF. CDR3 bases: TGCGCCAGCAGCACCCCACCCCAGGGGATCTCCTACGAGCAGTACTTC.